The T cell receptor (beta chain) under discussion was sequenced for a study of shared clonotypes between healthy human individuals. Study-level findings and limits: The study drew on few donors, limiting represented genetic and exposure-history diversity.

The table came from immunoSEQ multiplex PCR; TCRdb's copy has only in-frame clones and leaves some out. The sample has about 470,000 clones, roughly 77% seen once; the top ten hold approximately 13%. On this clone itself: Antigen unknown.

The CDR3 is 16 amino acids. Trimming cost V 0 bases and J 8 bases; bases outside gene matches: 8. Germline lookup yields CDR1 SGHRS and CDR2 YFSETQ. The chain joins TRBV5-1 to TRBJ2-1; the match to TRBD1 covers 10 bases. The sample comprised PBMCs. This receptor was taken from a middle-aged woman in good health. Some clones in this sample may be carry-over from other donors' samples. CDR3 coding DNA: TGCGCCAGCAGCTTGGAAGCCGGGACAGGGGTGGATGAGCAGTTCTTC. Translated, it gives CASSLEAGTGVDEQFF.